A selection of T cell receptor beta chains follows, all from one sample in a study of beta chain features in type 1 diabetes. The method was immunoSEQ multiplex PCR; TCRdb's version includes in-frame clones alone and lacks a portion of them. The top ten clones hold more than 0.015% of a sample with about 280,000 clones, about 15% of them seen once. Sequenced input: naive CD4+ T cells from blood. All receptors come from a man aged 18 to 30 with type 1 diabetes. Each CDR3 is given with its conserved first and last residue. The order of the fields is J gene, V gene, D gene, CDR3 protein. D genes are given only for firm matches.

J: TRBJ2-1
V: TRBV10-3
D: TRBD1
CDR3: CAISAIPGTGNEQFF

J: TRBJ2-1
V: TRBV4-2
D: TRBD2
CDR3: CASSQDSTGRVNEQFF

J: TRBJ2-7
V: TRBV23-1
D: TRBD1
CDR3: CASRVQGTGSYEQYF

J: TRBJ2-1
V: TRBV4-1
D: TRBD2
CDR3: CASSPLTSGRRRSSYNEQFF

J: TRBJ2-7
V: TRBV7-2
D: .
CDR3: CASRVTRQSEQYF

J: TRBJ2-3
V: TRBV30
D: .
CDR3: CAWSQGTDTQYF

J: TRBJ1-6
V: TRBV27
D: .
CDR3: CASSRTGYNSPLHF

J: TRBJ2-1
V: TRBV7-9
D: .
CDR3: CATQAWENNEQFF

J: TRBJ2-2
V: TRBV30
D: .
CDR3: CAWSVGTGDTGELFF

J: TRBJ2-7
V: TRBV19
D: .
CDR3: CARGAGATYEQYF

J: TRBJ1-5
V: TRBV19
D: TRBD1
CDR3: CATNKSPGGIHQPQHF

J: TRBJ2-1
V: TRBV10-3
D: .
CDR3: CAISETFGEQFF

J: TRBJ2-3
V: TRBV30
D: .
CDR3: CAWSPDYATSTDTQYF

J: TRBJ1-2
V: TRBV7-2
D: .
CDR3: CASLRTANYGYTF

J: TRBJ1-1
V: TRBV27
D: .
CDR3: CASSEANRLSEAFF

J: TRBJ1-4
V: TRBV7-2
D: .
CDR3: CASSPDGSIGKLFF

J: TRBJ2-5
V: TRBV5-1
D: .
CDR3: CASSLMGGLQETQYF

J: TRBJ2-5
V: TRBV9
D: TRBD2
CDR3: CASSAGLAGRETQYF

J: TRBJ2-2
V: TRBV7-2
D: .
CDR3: CASSLIQGPGELFF

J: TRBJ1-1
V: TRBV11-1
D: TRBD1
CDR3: CASSSTGWNTEAFF

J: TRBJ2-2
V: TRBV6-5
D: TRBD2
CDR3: CASSSTTSGTIGELFF

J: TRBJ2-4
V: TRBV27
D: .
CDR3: CASSPRQTLAKNIQYF

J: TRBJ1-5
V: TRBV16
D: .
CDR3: CASSHRLVSSTQPQHF

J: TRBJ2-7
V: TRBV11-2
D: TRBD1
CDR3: CASSSGTGPYEQYF

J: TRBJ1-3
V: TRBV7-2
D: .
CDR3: CASSPQGGRNTIYF

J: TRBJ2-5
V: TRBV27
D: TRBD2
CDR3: CASSLSKASGSIETQYF

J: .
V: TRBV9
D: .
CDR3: CASSVEADYYEQYF

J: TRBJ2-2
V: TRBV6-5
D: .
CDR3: CASSYSLAANTGELFF

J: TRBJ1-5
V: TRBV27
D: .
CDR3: CASSRGRRYSNQPQHF

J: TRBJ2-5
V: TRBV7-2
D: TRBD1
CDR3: CASSPGQGAWETQYF

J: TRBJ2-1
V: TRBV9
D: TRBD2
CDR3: CASSAGLADNEQFF

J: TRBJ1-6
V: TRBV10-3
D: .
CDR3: CAIRGQGNSPLHF